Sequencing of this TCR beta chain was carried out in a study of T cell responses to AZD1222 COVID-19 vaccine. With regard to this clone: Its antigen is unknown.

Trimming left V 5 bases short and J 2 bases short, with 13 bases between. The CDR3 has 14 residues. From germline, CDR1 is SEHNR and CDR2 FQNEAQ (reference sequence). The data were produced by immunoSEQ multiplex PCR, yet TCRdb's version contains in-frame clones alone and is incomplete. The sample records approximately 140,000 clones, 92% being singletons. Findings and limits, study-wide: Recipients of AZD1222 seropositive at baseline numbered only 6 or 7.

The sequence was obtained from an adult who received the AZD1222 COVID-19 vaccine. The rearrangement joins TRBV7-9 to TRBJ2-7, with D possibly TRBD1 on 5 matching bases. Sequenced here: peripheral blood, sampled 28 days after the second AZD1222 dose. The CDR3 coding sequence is TGTGCCAGCAGCCATACGACAGCCCCCTACGAGCAGTACTTC. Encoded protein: CASSHTTAPYEQYF.